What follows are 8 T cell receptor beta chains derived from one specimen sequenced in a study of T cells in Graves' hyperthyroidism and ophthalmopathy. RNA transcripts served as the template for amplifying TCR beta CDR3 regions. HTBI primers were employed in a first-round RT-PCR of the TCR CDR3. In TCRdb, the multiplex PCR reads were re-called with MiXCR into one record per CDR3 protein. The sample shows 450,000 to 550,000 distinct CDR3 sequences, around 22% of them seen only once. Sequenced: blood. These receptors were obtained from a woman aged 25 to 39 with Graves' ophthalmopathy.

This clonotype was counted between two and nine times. The CDR3 loop is CASSERFSKNIQYF. Here the CDR3 DNA reads TGTGCCAGCAGTGAAAGGTTTTCCAAAAACATTCAGTACTTC. J is TRBJ2-4 and V is TRBV7-8; no definite D call. CDR1 and CDR2 from the germline V gene are SGHVS and FQNEAQ. V lost 6 bases, J lost 2 bases, and 11 bases lay in between. CDR3 length: 14 residues.

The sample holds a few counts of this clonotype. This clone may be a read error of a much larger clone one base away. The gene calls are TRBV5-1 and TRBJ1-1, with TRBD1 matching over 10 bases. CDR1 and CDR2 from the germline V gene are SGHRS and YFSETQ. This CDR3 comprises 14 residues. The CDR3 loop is CASRWTGGNTEACF. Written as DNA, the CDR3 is TGCGCCAGCAGGTGGACAGGGGGTAACACTGAAGCTTGCTTT.

CDR3 sequence: CASRRGQGVLTEAFF. CDR3 sequence (DNA): TGTGCCAGCAGGAGGGGACAGGGGGTATTGACTGAAGCTTTCTTT. V is TRBV2 and J is TRBJ1-1; 11 bases line up with TRBD1. CDR3 length: 15 residues. The V segment lost 6 bases and the J segment 5 bases; nucleotides outside the gene matches: 8. Germline lookup yields CDR1 SNHLY and CDR2 FYNNEI.

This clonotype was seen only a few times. The CDR3 sequence is CASSYSDRSTDTQYF. CDR3 DNA sequence: TGTGCCAGCAGTTACTCGGACAGGAGCACAGATACGCAGTATTTT. The V gene is TRBV6-2 or TRBV6-3, the J gene TRBJ2-3; 7 bases match TRBD1. This CDR3 is 15 amino acids long. Per the germline V gene, CDR1 is MNHEY and CDR2 is SVGEGT. The trim removed 0 bases at V and 0 bases at J, leaving 0 bases unmatched.

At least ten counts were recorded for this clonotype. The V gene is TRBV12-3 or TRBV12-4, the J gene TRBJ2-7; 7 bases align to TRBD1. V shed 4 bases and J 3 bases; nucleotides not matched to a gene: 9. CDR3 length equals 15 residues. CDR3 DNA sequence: TGTGCCAGCAGTTCGCCCCGGGACAGCCACTACGAGCAGTACTTC. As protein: CASSSPRDSHYEQYF.

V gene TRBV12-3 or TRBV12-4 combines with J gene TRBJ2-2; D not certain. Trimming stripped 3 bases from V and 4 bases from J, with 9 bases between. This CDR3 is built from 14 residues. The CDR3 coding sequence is TGTGCCAGCAGTTTTAATAGGAGCACCGGGGAGCTGTTTTTT. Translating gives CASSFNRSTGELFF.

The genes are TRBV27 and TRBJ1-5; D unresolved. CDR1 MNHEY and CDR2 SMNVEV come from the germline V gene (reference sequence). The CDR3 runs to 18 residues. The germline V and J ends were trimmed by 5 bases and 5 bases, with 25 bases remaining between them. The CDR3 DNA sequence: TGTGCCAGCAGTCCTGGACCGATTGACGTGATTGGGGATCAGCCCCAGCATTTT. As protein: CASSPGPIDVIGDQPQHF.

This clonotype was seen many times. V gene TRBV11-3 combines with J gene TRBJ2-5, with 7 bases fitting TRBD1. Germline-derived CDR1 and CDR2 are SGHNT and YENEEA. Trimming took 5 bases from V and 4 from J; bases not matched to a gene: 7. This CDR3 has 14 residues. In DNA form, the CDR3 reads TGTGCCAGCAGCCCAGAGGGGGCGCGAGAGACCCAGTACTTC. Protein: CASSPEGARETQYF.